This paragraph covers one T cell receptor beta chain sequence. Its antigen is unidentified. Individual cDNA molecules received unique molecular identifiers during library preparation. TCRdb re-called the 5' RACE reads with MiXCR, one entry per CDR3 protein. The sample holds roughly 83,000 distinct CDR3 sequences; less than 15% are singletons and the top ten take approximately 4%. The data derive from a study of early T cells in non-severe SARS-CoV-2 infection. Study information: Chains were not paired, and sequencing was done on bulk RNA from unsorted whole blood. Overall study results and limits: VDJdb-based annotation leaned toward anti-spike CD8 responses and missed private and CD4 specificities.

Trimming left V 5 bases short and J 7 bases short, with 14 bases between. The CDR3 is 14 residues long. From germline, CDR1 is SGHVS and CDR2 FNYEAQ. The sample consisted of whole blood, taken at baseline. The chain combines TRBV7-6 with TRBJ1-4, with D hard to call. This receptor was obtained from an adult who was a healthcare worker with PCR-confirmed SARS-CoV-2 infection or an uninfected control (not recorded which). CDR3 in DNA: TGTGCCAGCAGCATTAATGGGGAGGCTGAAAAACTGTTTTTT. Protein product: CASSINGEAEKLFF. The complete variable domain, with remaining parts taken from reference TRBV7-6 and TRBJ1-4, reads GAGVSQSPRYKVTKRGQDVALRCDPISGHVSLYWYRQALGQGPEFLTYFNYEAQQDKSGLPNDRFSAERPEGSISTLTIQRTEQRDSAMYRCASSINGEAEKLFFGSGTQLSVL.